Listed below are T cell receptor beta chains from one sample, sequenced in a study of shared clonotypes between healthy human individuals. This table comes from immunoSEQ multiplex PCR, and its TCRdb copy is limited to in-frame clones, with some not included. The data show over 2,000,000 clones, with over 85% seen just once and over 1.5% held by the top ten. Sequenced: naive CD8+ T cells from PBMCs. These receptors originate from a man between 18 and 35 years old in good health. Some clones in this sample may be carry-over from other donors' samples. The CDR3 runs from the conserved cysteine through the conserved F or W. The D gene is left open where the match is weak. Clone size, where shown, is once, few, many, or a class for clones that have expanded.

CDR3nt,CDR3aa,j_gene,len,d_gene,abundance,v_gene
TGTGCCAGCAGCGCAGAGACAGGTCAAAACACTGAAGCTTTCTTT,CASSAETGQNTEAFF,TRBJ1-1,15,-,once,TRBV9
TGTGCCAGCAGTGAGAGACGAGCGAATCAGCCCCAGCATTTT,CASSERRANQPQHF,TRBJ1-5,14,-,-,TRBV6-5
TGCGCCAACCCGGGGGCCACTGAAGCTTTCTTT,CANPGATEAFF,TRBJ1-1,11,-,-,TRBV23-1
TGTGCCAGCAGCACTCGGAGCCACTACGAGCAGTACTTC,CASSTRSHYEQYF,TRBJ2-7,13,-,-,TRBV11-2
TGTGCCAGCAGCCCTAGGACTAGCGGGACCACAGATACGCAGTATTTT,CASSPRTSGTTDTQYF,TRBJ2-3,16,TRBD2,-,TRBV9
TGTGCCAGCAGCGTCCTGGGGGTCCGTTATGAAAAACTGTTTTTT,CASSVLGVRYEKLFF,TRBJ1-4,15,-,-,TRBV9
TGCGCCAGCAGCTTGGCCGGGGGACTAGCGGGAGGGTTGTACAATGAGCAGTTCTTC,CASSLAGGLAGGLYNEQFF,TRBJ2-1,19,TRBD2,-,TRBV5-1
TGCGCCAGCAGCCTGCTGAGTTCGAGCGGCACAGATACGCAGTATTTT,CASSLLSSSGTDTQYF,TRBJ2-3,16,-,-,TRBV5-1
TGTGCCAGCAGTTCTAGCGGTAGCACAGATACGCAGTATTTT,CASSSSGSTDTQYF,TRBJ2-3,14,TRBD2,-,TRBV7-3
TGTGCCAGCAGCTTCCTAGATCAGGAGACCCAGTACTTC,CASSFLDQETQYF,TRBJ2-5,13,-,-,TRBV13
TGCGCCAGCAGCCCCTTGGGACAGGGAACAACTAATGAAAAACTGTTTTTT,CASSPLGQGTTNEKLFF,TRBJ1-4,17,TRBD1,-,TRBV4-1
TGTGCCAGCAGTTTACGTCGCGGGCGGATGAACACTGAAGCTTTCTTT,CASSLRRGRMNTEAFF,TRBJ1-1,16,-,-,TRBV27
TGTGCCAGCAGCTCGAGAGGGAGAGGCGGGCATTTT,CASSSRGRGGHF,TRBJ1-5,12,-,-,TRBV5-8
TGCGCCAGCAGCCCGACTAGCGGGACTAATCACGAGCAGTACTTC,CASSPTSGTNHEQYF,TRBJ2-7,15,TRBD2,-,TRBV4-1
TGTGCCAGCAGTTCCCCGGGGGAAGGGGGCCCTGGCTACACCTTC,CASSSPGEGGPGYTF,TRBJ1-2,15,TRBD1,-,TRBV28
TGTGCCAGCAGCGTAGATACGGGAGAGGGGTACGAGCAGTACTTC,CASSVDTGEGYEQYF,TRBJ2-7,15,-,once,TRBV9
TGTGCCAGCAGTTATCTGGGGGGAGGGGACGAAGCTTTCTTT,CASSYLGGGDEAFF,TRBJ1-1,14,-,-,TRBV6-5
TGTGCCAGCAGCTTACTCCCCGGGGCGCCCCCTGAAGCTTTCTTT,CASSLLPGAPPEAFF,TRBJ1-1,15,-,-,TRBV11-2
TGTGCCAGCAGCCCCCGCCGACTAGCGGGGGACCAAGAGACCCAGTACTTC,CASSPRRLAGDQETQYF,TRBJ2-5,17,TRBD2,-,TRBV11-2
TGCGCCAGCAGCCAAGATTGGGGGGACACCTACAATGAGCAGTTCTTC,CASSQDWGDTYNEQFF,TRBJ2-1,16,-,once,TRBV4-3
TGTGCCAGCAGCCCGAAAAGACTAGCGGGAGAGTACCGCGATACGCAGTATTTT,CASSPKRLAGEYRDTQYF,TRBJ2-3,18,TRBD2,once,TRBV7-9
TGCAGCGTTGGCGGGGGTCGCACAGATACGCAGTATTTT,CSVGGGRTDTQYF,TRBJ2-3,13,TRBD2,-,TRBV29-1
TGTGCCAGCAGCTTAGTGGGGTATCGGGAGACCCAGTACTTC,CASSLVGYRETQYF,TRBJ2-5,14,-,-,TRBV11-2
TGCAGCGTTGAACCCGGAGAGGGCTCGTCCTACGAGCAGTACTTC,CSVEPGEGSSYEQYF,TRBJ2-7,15,-,-,TRBV29-1
TGTGCCAGCAGAGGCCCCTACGAGCAGTACTTC,CASRGPYEQYF,TRBJ2-7,11,-,-,TRBV2
TGTGCCAGCAGTCCTCAGGGTTATAGCAATCAGCCCCAGCATTTT,CASSPQGYSNQPQHF,TRBJ1-5,15,-,-,TRBV6-5
TGTGCCAGCAGCTTTAAAATGAACGGTCCCGGGGAGCTGTTTTTT,CASSFKMNGPGELFF,TRBJ2-2,15,-,once,TRBV7-6
TGCAGCGTTGCAGGGACTAGCGGGACTAACAATGAGCAGTTCTTC,CSVAGTSGTNNEQFF,TRBJ2-1,15,TRBD2,-,TRBV29-1
TGCGCCAGCAGCCTGGGACAGGGTCGTGAGCAGTTCTTC,CASSLGQGREQFF,TRBJ2-1,13,TRBD1,-,TRBV4-1
TGTGCCAGCAGTTTCCTGACTTTAGCGGGAGCGGGCACAGATACGCAGTATTTT,CASSFLTLAGAGTDTQYF,TRBJ2-3,18,TRBD2,-,TRBV27
TGTGCCAGCGGCCGACGGGCCTATGGCTACACCTTC,CASGRRAYGYTF,TRBJ1-2,12,-,once,TRBV6-1
TGTGCCAGCAGCTTATCTACAGATACGCAGTATTTT,CASSLSTDTQYF,TRBJ2-3,12,-,-,TRBV7-2
TGTGCCAGTAGTATTAGGGAATCTAACACTGAAGCTTTCTTT,CASSIRESNTEAFF,TRBJ1-1,14,-,-,TRBV19
TGTGCCAGCAGCCAAGATGATGGGGGAGGGATTAATGAAAAACTGTTTTTT,CASSQDDGGGINEKLFF,TRBJ1-4,17,-,-,TRBV4-2
TGTGCCAGCAGTTCATGGAGGGAAGGGACCGGGGAGCTGTTTTTT,CASSSWREGTGELFF,TRBJ2-2,15,-,-,TRBV27
TGTGCCAGTAGTATCGGGGAGGGAATAGGCGAGCAGTACTTC,CASSIGEGIGEQYF,TRBJ2-7,14,TRBD2,-,TRBV19
TGCGCCAGCAGCTCGGGCAGGGGTAAGACCGGGGAGCTGTTTTTT,CASSSGRGKTGELFF,TRBJ2-2,15,-,-,TRBV5-1
TGTGCCAGCAGCTTGGGTGACAGCTCCAATCAGCCCCAGCATTTT,CASSLGDSSNQPQHF,TRBJ1-5,15,-,-,TRBV5-4
TGTGCCAGCAGTCTACGAGACAGGGCGTCCCCTGAAGCTTTCTTT,CASSLRDRASPEAFF,TRBJ1-1,15,TRBD1,-,TRBV28
TGTGCCAGTAGTATCGGCAGGGGGTCGAACAATGAGCAGTTCTTC,CASSIGRGSNNEQFF,TRBJ2-1,15,TRBD1,once,TRBV19
TGTGCCAGCAGCCCGAGTAACAGGGCCGGCTACGAGCAGTACTTC,CASSPSNRAGYEQYF,TRBJ2-7,15,-,-,TRBV13
TGTGCCAGCAGCCAAGAGATATTTTTCGGACAGCACCAAGAGACCCAGTACTTC,CASSQEIFFGQHQETQYF,TRBJ2-5,18,-,-,TRBV4-2
TGTGCCAGCACCCACCGAAGGGCCGAGCAGTACTTC,CASTHRRAEQYF,TRBJ2-7,12,-,once,TRBV6-6
TGTGCCAGCAGTTTATCCCGGGACATATCATGGGAGCAGTACTTC,CASSLSRDISWEQYF,TRBJ2-7,15,-,-,TRBV27
TGTGCCAGCAGCCCCCGGACTAGCGGGAGGGAACGGTACAATGAGCAGTTCTTC,CASSPRTSGRERYNEQFF,TRBJ2-1,18,TRBD2,-,TRBV7-6
TGTGCCAGCAGCCCGGAGCGGGTCCCCTACAATGAGCAGTTCTTC,CASSPERVPYNEQFF,TRBJ2-1,15,-,once,TRBV9
TGTGCCAGCAGCTCGGCGACAGGACGCAATCAGCCCCAGCATTTT,CASSSATGRNQPQHF,TRBJ1-5,15,-,-,TRBV7-8
TGTGCCAGCAGCGCGACTAGCGGGATGGCTGGGGAGCTGTTTTTT,CASSATSGMAGELFF,TRBJ2-2,15,TRBD2,-,TRBV11-2
TGTGCCAGTAGTATACGGGGGGCGCGCACAGATACGCAGTATTTT,CASSIRGARTDTQYF,TRBJ2-3,15,-,-,TRBV19